The clone carrying this TCR beta chain was counted many times. Its antigen is unknown. Regarding time point: persistent/refractory GD, antithyroid drugs over 5 years with positive TRAb. PBMC RNA was the source of the TCR library. This record belongs to a study of regulatory T cells in long-lasting Graves disease. Study-level results: Patients with persistent disease shared roughly 3,000 public clonotypes, outpacing the approximately 920 shared by new patients.

Trimming shortened V by 2 bases and J by 7 bases, and 5 bases separated the two germline ends. The CDR3 consists of 12 residues. Arm-PCR of CDR3 regions and iRepertoire HTBI primers were the basis on which TCR beta libraries were built. TCRdb ran MiXCR on the multiplex PCR reads and lists one entry per CDR3 protein. Of about 470,000 distinct CDR3 sequences in the sample, less than 25% were seen once. The chain has TRBV12-3 or TRBV12-4 and TRBJ2-2; D perhaps matches TRBD2 (5 bases). This specimen consisted of peripheral blood mononuclear cells (PBMCs), obtained when the disease was refractory, from a patient treated with antithyroid drugs. The TCR comes from a female donor with Graves disease. CDR3 loop: CASSLRGGELFF. CDR3 bases: TGTGCCAGCAGTTTACGGGGCGGGGAGCTGTTTTTT.